A single sample is the source of the 27 T cell receptor beta chains below, sequenced in a study of T cell repertoires in cytomegalovirus infection (dated by TCRdb to about 2019). For sequencing, an Illumina HiSeq 1500 was employed. The public reads were reprocessed in TCRdb via fastp at Q25 and MiXCR, keeping in-frame beta chains. Rows are unified per CDR3 protein, each entry keeping the most common DNA and genes. For this sample the table gives some 220,000 distinct CDR3 sequences, of which 12% were detected only once. Together, the top ten hold around 1.6% of the sample. The sample taken for sequencing was PBMCs. The source is a human donor in good health (CMV status not recorded). Some clones in this sample may be carry-over from other donors' samples.

This clonotype was counted a few times. The chain recombines TRBV6-1 with TRBJ2-5; D tentatively fits TRBD1 or TRBD2 (7 bases each). Per the germline V gene, CDR1 is MNHNS and CDR2 is SASEGT. With 6 bases removed from V and 5 bases from J, the gap between germline ends came to 22 bases. The length of the CDR3 is 16 residues. CDR3 protein: CASSPGGAGEFETQYF. The CDR3 DNA reads TGTGCCAGCAGCCCAGGGGGGGCGGGAGAATTTGAGACCCAGTACTTC.

This clonotype was detected ten times or more. The rearrangement links TRBV7-2 to TRBJ2-2; 8 bases fit TRBD2. CDR3 size: 15 residues. Germline V lookup: CDR1 SGHTA, CDR2 FQGNSA. Losses at the gene ends were 7 bases for V and 9 bases for J; bases not matched to a gene: 13. The CDR3 sequence is CASNPHGGGGWELFF. The CDR3 nucleotides read TGTGCCAGCAACCCACACGGGGGGGGGGGCTGGGAGCTGTTTTTT.

This chain joins TRBV20-1 and TRBJ1-6, with TRBD1 matching over 7 bases. Germline CDR1 reads DFQATT; CDR2 reads SNEGSKA (reference sequence). This CDR3 has 12 amino acids. Trimming at V came to 3 bases and at J to 12 bases, leaving 5 bases not matched to a gene. This chain's CDR3 is CSARGQSEPLHF. The CDR3 nucleotides read TGCAGTGCTAGGGGACAGTCGGAACCCCTCCACTTT.

This clonotype was seen many times. In DNA, the CDR3 is TGTGCCAGCAGTGATGGACAGGGCTCGGGGAAGCCCCAGCATTTT. Protein: CASSDGQGSGKPQHF. The chain joins TRBV12-3 or TRBV12-4 to TRBJ1-5, with TRBD1 matching over 8 bases. The V gene end was trimmed by 5 bases and the J gene end by 8 bases; junction bases not matched to a gene: 11. This CDR3 spans 15 amino acids.

This clonotype was picked up one time. V usage is TRBV5-1 and J usage is TRBJ1-4; D gene unclear. CDR3 length: 14 amino acids. Trimming took 4 bases from V and 3 from J, leaving 10 bases between them. Looked up from germline, CDR1 is SGHRS and CDR2 is YFSETQ. The CDR3 spells CASSRVSANEKLFF. The CDR3 DNA follows: TGCGCCAGCAGCAGGGTGTCAGCTAATGAAAAACTGTTTTTT.

This clonotype was recorded at least ten times. The rearrangement joins TRBV7-2 to TRBJ2-5; D is unclear. Germline CDR1 SGHTA, CDR2 FQGNSA. Deletions cut 4 bases from V and 2 bases from J, with 11 bases between. The CDR3 extends over 14 amino acids. The CDR3 region has the DNA TGTGCCAGCAGCTATAACGGTGGTCAAGAGACCCAGTACTTC. Amino acids: CASSYNGGQETQYF.

The chain couples TRBV10-3 to TRBJ2-5; D may be TRBD1 or TRBD2 (5 bases each). The V gene lost 8 bases and the J gene lost 1 base, with 14 bases spanning the gap. Germline-derived CDR1 and CDR2 are ENHRY and SYGVKD. The CDR3 is 14 amino acids. The CDR3 protein is CAIGGTSSQETQYF. The CDR3 nucleotides read TGTGCCATCGGTGGGACGAGCAGCCAAGAGACCCAGTACTTC.

Ten or more counts support this clonotype. This rearrangement joins TRBV7-2 to TRBJ1-5; D perhaps matches TRBD1 (5 bases). There are 15 residues in the CDR3. Trimming pared 3 bases from V and 0 bases from J, leaving 9 bases between. Per the germline V gene, CDR1 is SGHTA and CDR2 is FQGNSA. In nucleotides, the CDR3 is TGTGCCAGCAGCTTCCAGGACACTAGCAATCAGCCCCAGCATTTT. Protein product: CASSFQDTSNQPQHF.

The chain employs TRBV7-6 and TRBJ1-2; 8 bases align to TRBD1. With V trimmed by 4 bases and J by 7 bases, 8 bases remained unmatched. The CDR3 loop spans 14 amino acids. Germline lookup yields CDR1 SGHVS and CDR2 FNYEAQ. CDR3 protein: CASSSLTGAVGYTF. For the CDR3, the DNA is TGTGCCAGCAGCTCCCTGACAGGGGCGGTTGGCTACACCTTC.

This clonotype has a count of ten or more. The CDR3 is CASSLMPGSSYEQYF. In DNA, the CDR3 is TGTGCCAGCAGCTTAATGCCGGGAAGCTCCTACGAGCAGTACTTC. The chain has TRBV7-3 and TRBJ2-7; maybe TRBD2 (5 bases). Per the germline V gene, CDR1 is SGHTA and CDR2 is FQGTGA. The germline V and J ends were trimmed by 1 base and 0 bases, with 10 bases remaining between them. This CDR3 is built from 15 residues.

There are many counts of this clonotype. This rearrangement joins TRBV25-1 to TRBJ2-7, with D unclear. Germline values: CDR1 MGHDK, CDR2 SYGVNS. The CDR3 contains 19 residues. V shed 1 base and J shed 2 bases, with 24 bases lying between them. DNA of the CDR3: TGTGCCAGCAGTGAATCTCGGCCGAACGGTCTGCCTGCCCCCTACGAGCAGTACTTC. Translating gives CASSESRPNGLPAPYEQYF.

This clonotype was observed a few times. This chain connects TRBV5-1 to TRBJ1-1; D is perhaps TRBD1 (5 bases). This CDR3 has 14 residues. Germline CDR1 is SGHRS and CDR2 is YFSETQ. The V end lost 5 bases, the J end lost 5 bases, and 16 bases lay between the germline ends. In DNA, the CDR3 is TGCGCCAGCAGTGAGCAGGGAGTGGGAACTGAAGCTTTCTTT. It translates to CASSEQGVGTEAFF.

This clonotype was detected ten times or more. This chain joins TRBV7-2 and TRBJ1-2, with D possibly being TRBD1 (5 bases). V was shortened by 2 bases and J by 8 bases, with 18 bases between the two germline ends. CDR1 and CDR2 from the germline V gene are SGHTA and FQGNSA. The CDR3 is made up of 15 amino acids. In DNA, the CDR3 is TGTGCCAGCAGCTTACCCTCAGGGAGGCATCTCGGCTACACCTTC. This sequence encodes CASSLPSGRHLGYTF.

In its sample, this clonotype was seen once. The genes are TRBV28 and TRBJ2-2, with D perhaps assigned TRBD1 or TRBD2 (5 bases each). Germline CDR1 MDHEN, CDR2 SYDVKM. The germline V and J ends were trimmed by 6 bases and 2 bases, with 16 bases remaining between them. This CDR3 spans 16 amino acids. In DNA form, the CDR3 reads TGTGCCAGCAGCCCCCTCGGGACCATAAACACCGGGGAGCTGTTTTTT. This sequence encodes CASSPLGTINTGELFF.

Points on this clonotype: A much larger clone is a single base away; this may be a read error. The chain couples TRBV6-2 or TRBV6-3 to TRBJ2-5; D perhaps matches TRBD2 (6 bases). Germline CDR1 reads MNHEY; CDR2 reads SVGEGT. The CDR3 is 13 residues long. The germline V and J ends were trimmed by 5 bases and 10 bases, with 17 bases remaining between them. The CDR3, as DNA: TGTGCCAGCAGTCCCCGGGACTTCCAGAACCAGTACTTC. It is translated as CASSPRDFQNQYF.

Ten or more counts support this clonotype. This rearrangement joins TRBV7-8 to TRBJ2-1; 8 bases are a match to TRBD2. The CDR3 is made up of 15 amino acids. CDR1 and CDR2 (germline): SGHVS, FQNEAQ. V trimming: 5 bases; J trimming: 7 bases; junction bases outside the gene matches: 10. The CDR3 nucleotides are TGTGCCAGCAGCCGCGGGGGGACCCTTAAGAATGAGCAGTTCTTC. Protein: CASSRGGTLKNEQFF.

This chain connects TRBV20-1 to TRBJ2-7; maybe TRBD2 (5 bases). The germline V gene encodes CDR1 DFQATT and CDR2 SNEGSKA (reference sequence). The V end was cut by 6 bases, the J end by 0 bases, with 15 bases between. The CDR3 extends over 14 amino acids. Here the CDR3 reads CSAVGRGFSYEQYF. CDR3 sequence (DNA): TGCAGTGCCGTAGGACGGGGATTCTCCTACGAGCAGTACTTC.

This chain connects TRBV5-1 to TRBJ2-1, with no clear D. CDR3 length equals 14 residues. The germline V gene has CDR1 SGHRS and CDR2 YFSETQ. V lost 0 bases and J 8 bases, leaving 12 bases between the germline ends. CDR3 sequence reads: CASSLAVSGYEQFF. The CDR3 DNA reads as TGCGCCAGCAGCTTGGCGGTTAGTGGCTATGAGCAGTTCTTC.

This clonotype was picked up a small number of times. The V call is TRBV20-1, the J call TRBJ1-5; TRBD1 is a possible D gene (5 bases). The germline V gene has CDR1 DFQATT and CDR2 SNEGSKA (reference sequence). V dropped 1 base and J dropped 0 bases, with 7 bases sitting between them. The CDR3 consists of 14 residues. The CDR3 DNA follows: TGCAGTGCTAGAGTAGGGGCTAGCAATCAGCCCCAGCATTTT. Protein: CSARVGASNQPQHF.

The chain links TRBV29-1 to TRBJ1-2; D remains ambiguous. V was shortened by 4 bases and J by 1 base, with 16 bases between the two germline ends. In germline, CDR1 is SQVTM, CDR2 ANQGSEA. The CDR3 spans 15 residues. In DNA form, the CDR3 reads TGCAGCGTTGTGGATGCAGGCGAAGATAACTATGGCTACACCTTC. Amino acid sequence: CSVVDAGEDNYGYTF.

This clonotype was picked up a small number of times. The chain is built from TRBV25-1 and TRBJ2-1; TRBD2 matches at 9 bases. The CDR3 totals 15 residues. CDR1 MGHDK and CDR2 SYGVNS come from the germline V gene. With V trimmed by 5 bases and J by 3 bases, 5 bases remained unmatched. CDR3 amino acids: CASSTYSGGYNEQFF. CDR3 nucleotides: TGTGCCAGCAGTACGTATAGCGGGGGCTACAATGAGCAGTTCTTC. Full variable domain (remainder filled in from reference TRBV25-1 and TRBJ2-1): EADIYQTPRYLVIGTGKKITLECSQTMGHDKMYWYQQDPGMELHLIHYSYGVNSTEKGDLSSESTVSRIRTEHFPLTLESARPSHTSQYLCASSTYSGGYNEQFFGPGTRLTVL.

There are a few counts of this clonotype. The chain recombines TRBV10-3 with TRBJ2-5; tentatively, D is TRBD2 (6 bases). CDR1 and CDR2 (germline): ENHRY, SYGVKD. CDR3 length equals 10 residues. V dropped 11 bases and J dropped 5 bases, with 9 bases sitting between them. CDR3 residues: CAVGRETQYF. CDR3 in DNA: TGTGCCGTGGGGAGGGAGACCCAGTACTTC.

This clonotype was observed at least ten times. V is TRBV7-2 and J is TRBJ1-1; D may be TRBD1 (5 bases). The CDR3 sequence is 12 residues long. Germline loops: CDR1 SGHTA, CDR2 FQGNSA. V dropped 5 bases and J dropped 5 bases, with 9 bases sitting between them. The CDR3 here is CASSQGGTEAFF. CDR3 DNA sequence: TGTGCCAGCAGCCAGGGTGGGACTGAAGCTTTCTTT.

Only a few counts were recorded for this clonotype. The chain combines TRBV28 with TRBJ2-4; the match to TRBD2 covers 12 bases. V gave up 8 bases and J gave up 6 bases; unmatched junction bases: 8. Per germline, CDR1 MDHEN and CDR2 SYDVKM. CDR3 length equals 15 residues. CDR3 DNA sequence: TGTGCCAGCTACGAGACTAGCGGGAGAACAAACATTCAGTACTTC. Residues: CASYETSGRTNIQYF.

The table lists this clonotype with many counts. J is TRBJ2-3 and V is TRBV7-2; tentative D call: TRBD1 (8 bases). V was trimmed by 5 bases and J by 0 bases, leaving 18 bases between them. CDR1 is SGHTA and CDR2 is FQGNSA in the germline V gene. This CDR3 has 17 residues. CDR3 loop: CASSRSQGGPSTDTQYF. In DNA form, the CDR3 reads TGTGCCAGCAGCCGATCACAGGGGGGGCCTAGCACAGATACGCAGTATTTT.

This clonotype showed up just a few times. The genes are TRBV20-1 and TRBJ2-1; a possible D gene is TRBD1 (6 bases). Trimming stripped 6 bases from V and 9 bases from J, with 21 bases between. The CDR3 is 14 residues long. Germline V gene sequence: CDR1 DFQATT, CDR2 SNEGSKA (reference sequence). The CDR3 region has the DNA TGCAGTGCCAGATCTACAGGGCTGTGGAGTGAGCAGTTCTTC. This gives the protein CSARSTGLWSEQFF.

The J gene is TRBJ2-5, the V gene TRBV19; 9 nucleotides match TRBD2. Per the germline V gene, CDR1 is LNHDA and CDR2 is SQIVND (reference sequence). With V trimmed by 9 bases and J by 4 bases, 12 bases remained unmatched. This CDR3 is built from 15 residues. This chain's CDR3 is CASHTGLAGAETQYF. The CDR3 DNA reads TGTGCCAGCCATACGGGACTAGCCGGTGCAGAGACCCAGTACTTC.